Listed here are 28 T cell receptor beta chains from one sample, sequenced in a study of T cells in Graves' hyperthyroidism and ophthalmopathy. Amplification of TCR beta CDR3 regions was performed using RNA transcripts as template. A first-round RT-PCR of the TCR CDR3 used the HTBI primer set. TCRdb re-analysed the multiplex PCR reads in MiXCR, keeping a single row per CDR3 protein. This table has 550,000 to 600,000 distinct CDR3 sequences, around 14% appearing once. The sequenced sample was blood. The receptors come from a woman in her late teens or twenties with Graves' ophthalmopathy.

The chain couples TRBV3-1 to TRBJ2-1, with 11 bases lining up with TRBD2. V trimming: 3 bases; J trimming: 2 bases; junction bases outside the gene matches: 12. The germline CDR1 and CDR2 sequences are LGHDT and YNNKEL (reference sequence). This CDR3 has 19 residues. Here the CDR3 reads CASSHSIAGGPPPYNEQFF. CDR3 nucleotides: TGTGCCAGCAGCCACTCCATAGCGGGAGGGCCCCCCCCCTACAATGAGCAGTTCTTC.

This clonotype occurred many times. This chain joins TRBV2 and TRBJ1-4; D not resolved. The CDR3 has 16 amino acids. Looked up from germline, CDR1 is SNHLY and CDR2 is FYNNEI. V lost 3 bases and J 5 bases, leaving 16 bases between the germline ends. The CDR3 sequence: CASSDPRHNKNEKLFF. DNA for the CDR3: TGTGCCAGCAGTGACCCGCGGCACAACAAAAATGAAAAACTGTTTTTT.

This clonotype was counted many times. The chain links TRBV12-3 or TRBV12-4 to TRBJ1-5; 9 positions agree with TRBD1. The V gene end was trimmed by 4 bases and the J gene end by 1 base; junction bases not matched to a gene: 5. The CDR3 totals 16 residues. The CDR3 DNA reads TGTGCCAGCAGTTCGGGACAGGGCGAAAGCAATCAGCCCCAGCATTTT. Protein sequence: CASSSGQGESNQPQHF.

This clonotype was observed a few times. The rearrangement links TRBV20-1 to TRBJ2-6, with 8 nucleotides matching TRBD1. V lost 6 bases, J lost 1 base, and 8 bases stayed unmatched. This CDR3 has 16 residues. CDR1 DFQATT and CDR2 SNEGSKA come from the germline V gene (reference sequence). The CDR3, as DNA: TGCAGTGCCCATGGACAGGGATTATCTGGGGCCAACGTCCTGACTTTC. Its protein is CSAHGQGLSGANVLTF.

This clonotype was found many times. The chain recombines TRBV29-1 with TRBJ1-2; D not certain. The V gene's germline CDR1 is SQVTM and CDR2 ANQGSEA. There are 11 residues in the CDR3. The germline V and J ends were trimmed by 4 bases and 2 bases, with 5 bases remaining between them. The CDR3 DNA is TGCAGCGTTGGCGTGAACTATGGCTACACCTTC. Protein product: CSVGVNYGYTF.

This clonotype showed up just a few times. One end of the junction is discordant with germline, which a read error may explain. The rearrangement links TRBV30 to TRBJ1-2; D might be TRBD1 (6 bases). CDR3 length equals 13 residues. The germline gives CDR1 GTSNPN, CDR2 SVGIG (reference sequence). The CDR3 protein is CAWMTGKNYGHTF. The DNA of the CDR3 is TGTGCCTGGATGACAGGAAAGAACTATGGCCACACCTTC.

This clonotype was seen a few times. The V call is TRBV18, the J call TRBJ1-1; no reliable D call. The CDR3 is made up of 16 amino acids. The V end was cut by 0 bases, the J end by 0 bases, with 11 bases between. CDR1 KGHSH and CDR2 LQKENI come from the germline V gene. In nucleotides, the CDR3 is TGTGCCAGCTCACCACCCAGCCAGGTTATGAACACTGAAGCTTTCTTT. This gives the protein CASSPPSQVMNTEAFF.

Details on this clonotype: This sequence may be a read error, since a much larger clone differs from it by one base. The chain uses TRBV10-3 and TRBJ1-2; weak D call: TRBD1 (5 bases). This CDR3 contains 13 residues. V was shortened by 3 bases and J by 4 bases, with 9 bases between the two germline ends. Germline lookup yields CDR1 ENHRY and CDR2 SYGVKD. The CDR3 spells CAISDGRAYGYTF. As DNA, the CDR3 is TGTGCCATCAGTGACGGCAGGGCCTATGGCTACACCTTC.

This clonotype was counted between two and nine times. The rearrangement uses TRBV5-8 and TRBJ2-3; 9 bases are shared with TRBD2. Trimming at V came to 0 bases and at J to 3 bases, leaving 8 bases not matched to a gene. The CDR3 has 17 amino acids. Germline V CDR1 and CDR2: SGHTS, YDEGEE. The CDR3 bases are TGTGCCAGCAGCTTGGGATTTTCTAGCGGGATTACAGATACGCAGTATTTT. This codes for CASSLGFSSGITDTQYF.

This clonotype was detected ten times or more. This chain connects TRBV28 to TRBJ2-5, with 11 bases matching TRBD2. The CDR3 runs to 15 residues. Per germline, CDR1 MDHEN and CDR2 SYDVKM. Trimming removed 6 bases from V and 3 bases from J; junction bases left unmatched: 6. CDR3 nucleotide sequence: TGTGCCAGCAGCCACCGACTAGCGGGGAAAGAGACCCAGTACTTC. Translated: CASSHRLAGKETQYF.

This clonotype was seen many times. The chain employs TRBV7-2 and TRBJ2-3; D is possibly TRBD1 or TRBD2 (6 bases each). This CDR3 is 16 amino acids long. Germline V gives CDR1 SGHTA, CDR2 FQGNSA. Trimming took 4 bases from V and 2 from J, leaving 16 bases between them. This CDR3 is CASSSGAFAFTDTQYF. The CDR3 DNA reads TGTGCCAGCAGCTCGGGGGCTTTCGCCTTCACAGATACGCAGTATTTT.

Only one count was recorded for this clonotype. This sequence joins TRBV2 and TRBJ1-6, with 7 bases matching TRBD1. The J segment lost 6 bases and the V segment lost 8 bases, leaving 4 bases of the junction unmatched. Looked up from germline, CDR1 is SNHLY and CDR2 is FYNNEI. The CDR3 is made up of 13 amino acids. This chain's CDR3 is CASLGQANSPLHF. As DNA, the CDR3 is TGTGCCAGCTTAGGACAGGCTAATTCACCCCTCCACTTT.

This rearrangement joins TRBV14 to TRBJ1-2; no firm D call. The CDR3 covers 13 residues. The germline V and J ends were trimmed by 3 bases and 4 bases, with 9 bases remaining between them. Germline CDR1 SGHDN, CDR2 FVKESK. CDR3 protein: CASSHDPAYGYTF. The DNA for the CDR3 is TGTGCCAGCAGCCACGATCCAGCCTATGGCTACACCTTC.

This clonotype has ten or more counts. The rearrangement joins TRBV6-1 to TRBJ2-7; 9 nucleotides line up with TRBD2. After removal of 6 bases from V and 6 bases from J, the junction contained 6 bases not matched to a gene. The germline V gene encodes CDR1 MNHNS and CDR2 SASEGT. The CDR3 contains 13 residues. CDR3 residues: CASRTSGLFEQYF. CDR3 DNA sequence: TGTGCCAGCAGGACTAGCGGACTCTTCGAGCAGTACTTC.

This clonotype was observed at least ten times. A read error may account for a junction end that differs from germline. The J gene is TRBJ2-7, the V gene TRBV7-3; perhaps D is TRBD1 or TRBD2 (5 bases each). This CDR3 is built from 14 residues. Germline V gene data show CDR1 as SGHTA and CDR2 as FQGTGA. The CDR3 nucleotides are TGTGCCAGCAGCCTAACCGAGGGGATTGGCGAGCAGTACTTC. This codes for CASSLTEGIGEQYF.

The J gene is TRBJ1-1, the V gene TRBV3-1; D call uncertain. Trimming pared 1 base from V and 0 bases from J, leaving 12 bases between. The CDR3 covers 16 residues. Germline V gene lookup returns CDR1 LGHDT and CDR2 YNNKEL (reference sequence). CDR3 nucleotides: TGTGCCAGCAGCCAAGGCCGCGACACCATGAACACTGAAGCTTTCTTT. This sequence encodes CASSQGRDTMNTEAFF.

This clonotype was recorded at least ten times. V and J are TRBV28 and TRBJ2-2, with 7 bases aligning to TRBD1. The CDR3 sequence is 17 residues long. With V trimmed by 3 bases and J by 5 bases, 12 bases remained unmatched. Germline V gene data show CDR1 as MDHEN and CDR2 as SYDVKM. CDR3 coding DNA: TGTGCCAGCAGTTTCCAAACAGGGGCCAGTGGGACCGGGGAGCTGTTTTTT. Translated: CASSFQTGASGTGELFF.

There are many counts of this clonotype. V gene TRBV29-1 combines with J gene TRBJ2-7, with 10 bases identical to TRBD2. Germline CDR1 SQVTM, CDR2 ANQGSEA. Unmatched junction bases numbered 18, after V lost 1 base and J lost 0 bases. The CDR3 runs to 20 residues. The CDR3 DNA is TGCAGCGTTGAAGGGACGCCGCGGGCTAGCGGGAGAACACACTCCTACGAGCAGTACTTC. This gives the protein CSVEGTPRASGRTHSYEQYF.

This clonotype was detected many times. The chain carries TRBV6-2 or TRBV6-3 and TRBJ1-2; D is uncertain. V was clipped by 0 bases and J by 0 bases, with 17 bases between them. The V gene's germline CDR1 is MNHEY and CDR2 SVGEGT. CDR3 size: 18 residues. The CDR3 sequence: CASSYSMERAVANYGYTF. CDR3 sequence (DNA): TGTGCCAGCAGTTACTCGATGGAGCGGGCGGTCGCTAACTATGGCTACACCTTC.

This clonotype was seen many times. As DNA, the CDR3 is TGTGCCAGCAGGCTGAGGTTGGCTAGCGGGAGTGGAAATGAGCAGTTCTTC. This translates into CASRLRLASGSGNEQFF. The chain joins TRBV2 to TRBJ2-1, with TRBD2 identical over 10 bases. The CDR3 spans 17 residues. The V and J ends lost 6 bases and 7 bases, in that order; junction bases with no gene match: 15. The germline CDR1 and CDR2 sequences are SNHLY and FYNNEI.

This chain links TRBV7-2 with TRBJ2-7; 7 positions agree with TRBD2. The CDR3 covers 15 residues. The germline V gene has CDR1 SGHTA and CDR2 FQGNSA. Losses at the gene ends were 5 bases for V and 3 bases for J; bases not matched to a gene: 10. The CDR3 region has the DNA TGTGCCAGCAGCCGGGCGGGGCGCGGGGGCTACGAGCAGTACTTC. It codes for CASSRAGRGGYEQYF.

This clonotype was found many times. The rearrangement uses TRBV6-5 and TRBJ2-1, with 7 bases aligning to TRBD1. CDR3 size: 17 residues. Looked up from germline, CDR1 is MNHEY and CDR2 is SVGAGI. V lost 2 bases, J lost 2 bases, and 9 bases stayed unmatched. CDR3 region: CASSYGPSGTAYNEQFF. The DNA for the CDR3 is TGTGCCAGCAGTTACGGTCCATCCGGGACAGCCTACAATGAGCAGTTCTTC.

CDR3 sequence: CASSQAREETQYF. CDR3 sequence (DNA): TGTGCCAGCAGCCAAGCCAGGGAAGAGACCCAGTACTTC. The chain carries TRBV11-3 and TRBJ2-5, with D maybe TRBD1 (5 bases). Between the trimmed V and J ends, which lost 5 bases and 3 bases, there was a span of 10 bases. CDR1 SGHNT and CDR2 YENEEA come from the germline V gene. This CDR3 contains 13 residues.

At least ten counts were recorded for this clonotype. The gene calls are TRBV4-2 and TRBJ2-7, with 8 bases that match TRBD1. Germline V gives CDR1 LGHNA, CDR2 YNFKEQ. Trimming took 0 bases from V and 3 from J; bases not matched to a gene: 4. There are 15 residues in the CDR3. The DNA for the CDR3 is TGTGCCAGCAGCCAAGATCGGACAGGGAACTACGAGCAGTACTTC. It codes for CASSQDRTGNYEQYF.

There are many counts of this clonotype. The chain recombines TRBV10-3 with TRBJ2-7; D remains ambiguous. This CDR3 has 14 residues. Germline V lookup: CDR1 ENHRY, CDR2 SYGVKD. Trimming left V 2 bases short and J 1 base short, with 9 bases between. The CDR3 bases are TGTGCCATCAGTGAGAGGACGGCGTCCTACGAGCAGTACTTC. It specifies CAISERTASYEQYF.

This clonotype has a count of ten or more. This chain uses TRBV3-1 with TRBJ1-2, with D tentatively TRBD1 (6 bases). This CDR3 is built from 14 residues. V was cut by 1 base and J by 4 bases, with 10 bases left in between. Germline V gene data show CDR1 as LGHDT and CDR2 as YNNKEL (reference sequence). The CDR3 DNA follows: TGTGCCAGCAGCCAAGGGACAGCCTCCTATGGCTACACCTTC. Translation gives CASSQGTASYGYTF. Using reference TRBV3-1 and TRBJ1-2 for the parts outside the CDR3, the full variable domain is DTAVSQTPKYLVTQMGNDKSIKCEQNLGHDTMYWYKQDSKKFLKIMFSYNNKELIINETVPNRFSPKSPDKAHLNLHINSLELGDSAVYFCASSQGTASYGYTFGSGTRLTVV.

This clonotype has a count of ten or more. The chain links TRBV12-3 or TRBV12-4 to TRBJ1-2; weak D call: TRBD1 (6 bases). Trimming stripped 6 bases from V and 12 bases from J, with 17 bases between. The CDR3 sequence is 12 residues long. Here the CDR3 reads CASSSGTIFDTF. The CDR3 DNA reads TGTGCCAGCAGCTCCGGGACAATATTCGACACCTTC.

A few counts support this clonotype. This rearrangement joins TRBV19 to TRBJ2-7; D gene unclear. This CDR3 spans 14 amino acids. V was trimmed by 3 bases and J by 3 bases, leaving 12 bases between them. The germline CDR1 and CDR2 sequences are LNHDA and SQIVND (reference sequence). The CDR3 DNA follows: TGTGCCAGTAGTATGGGTACACCGGTCTACGAGCAGTACTTC. Translation: CASSMGTPVYEQYF.